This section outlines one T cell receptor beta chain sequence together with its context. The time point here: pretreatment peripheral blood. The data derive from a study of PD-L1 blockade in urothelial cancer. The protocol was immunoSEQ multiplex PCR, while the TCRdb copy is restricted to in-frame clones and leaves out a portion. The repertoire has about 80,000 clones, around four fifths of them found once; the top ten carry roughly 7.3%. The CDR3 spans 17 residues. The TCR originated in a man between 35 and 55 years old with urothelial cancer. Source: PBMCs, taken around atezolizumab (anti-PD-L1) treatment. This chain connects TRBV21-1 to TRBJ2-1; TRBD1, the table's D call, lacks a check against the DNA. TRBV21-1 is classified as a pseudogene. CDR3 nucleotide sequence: TGTGCCAGCAGCAAATTTGTTGGACAGGGACCCTACAATGAGCAGTTCTTC. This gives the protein CASSKFVGQGPYNEQFF.